This TCR beta chain was sequenced for a study of blood T cell repertoires in COVID-19. Study details: Collection of acute and convalescent COVID-19 samples took place in the United States, Italy and Spain.

Profiling relied on immunoSEQ multiplex PCR, and the TCRdb table lists in-frame clones only, not all of them. The sample shows about 300,000 clones, roughly 83% of them seen only once. Germline V lookup: CDR1 LNHNV, CDR2 YYDKDF (reference sequence). V shed 3 bases, J shed 6 bases, and the junction held 7 bases outside the gene matches. This CDR3 region has 15 residues. Seattle patient enrollment occurred during active infection, with longitudinal follow-up thereafter. The receptor was isolated from a human donor with COVID-19, enrolled during active disease. The donor label of this sample is uncertain. This rearrangement joins TRBV15 to TRBJ1-4; 7 bases fit TRBD1. The sample taken for sequencing was peripheral blood. CDR3 sequence: CATSSPTRGYEKLFF. The CDR3, as DNA: TGTGCCACCAGCAGCCCCACCAGGGGGTATGAAAAACTGTTTTTT.